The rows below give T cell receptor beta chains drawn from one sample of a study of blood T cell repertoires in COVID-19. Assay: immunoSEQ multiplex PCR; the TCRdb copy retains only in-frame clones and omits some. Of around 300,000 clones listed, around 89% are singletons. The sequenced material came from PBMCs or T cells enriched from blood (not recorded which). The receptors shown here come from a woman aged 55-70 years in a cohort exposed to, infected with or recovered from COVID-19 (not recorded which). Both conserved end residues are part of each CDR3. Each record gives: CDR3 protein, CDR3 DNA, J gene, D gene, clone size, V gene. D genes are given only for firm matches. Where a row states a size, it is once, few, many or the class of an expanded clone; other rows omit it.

CASSQDRTAGVNEQFF TGCGCCAGCAGCCAAGATCGGACAGCGGGAGTGAATGAGCAGTTCTTC TRBJ2-1 TRBD2 NA TRBV4-3
CAWSVKEGVALHF TGTGCCTGGAGTGTAAAGGAGGGAGTGGCCCTCCACTTT TRBJ1-6 NA NA TRBV30
CASSVGGRAGDEQFF TGTGCCAGCAGCGTTGGCGGGAGGGCCGGGGATGAGCAGTTCTTC TRBJ2-1 TRBD2 NA TRBV9
CASSYTTSADYEQYF TGTGCCAGCAGTTACACTACTAGCGCGGACTACGAGCAGTACTTC TRBJ2-7 TRBD2 once TRBV6-6
CASSSPRRGRAADTQYF TGTGCCAGCAGCTCCCCCCGGCGCGGGAGGGCCGCAGATACGCAGTATTTT TRBJ2-3 TRBD2 NA TRBV7-4
CASSLLAGAGEQFF TGTGCCAGCAGCCTTCTAGCGGGAGCAGGAGAGCAGTTCTTC TRBJ2-1 TRBD2 NA TRBV7-2
CASSISSIAGISYNEQFF TGTGCCAGTAGTATAAGTTCTATAGCGGGAATAAGCTACAATGAGCAGTTCTTC TRBJ2-1 TRBD2 NA TRBV19
CASSWGTGGGHYEQYF TGTGCCAGCAGCTGGGGTACAGGGGGTGGACACTACGAGCAGTACTTC TRBJ2-7 TRBD1 NA TRBV5-4
CASCPGRAKEVHNEQFF TGCGCCAGTTGCCCCGGGAGGGCCAAGGAGGTACACAATGAGCAGTTCTTC TRBJ2-1 TRBD2 NA TRBV10-2
CASSPRGGGGLETQYF TGTGCCAGCAGTCCCCGCGGGGGGGGCGGCCTAGAGACCCAGTACTTC TRBJ2-5 TRBD2 NA TRBV27
CVSRQYSNQPQHF TGTGTCAGCAGACAGTATAGCAATCAGCCCCAGCATTTT TRBJ1-5 NA once TRBV2
CASSPGTGGRTDTQYF TGTGCCAGCAGCCCCGGGACAGGGGGCAGGACAGATACGCAGTATTTT TRBJ2-3 TRBD1 NA TRBV5-4
CASSQDGSTYNEQFF TGTGCCAGCAGCCAAGACGGGAGTACCTACAATGAGCAGTTCTTC TRBJ2-1 NA NA TRBV3-1/TRBV3-2
CASSVRASTDTQYF TGCGCCAGCAGTGTCAGGGCTAGCACAGATACGCAGTATTTT TRBJ2-3 NA NA TRBV10-2
CASSRARGRNEQFF TGTGCCAGCAGCCGAGCCAGGGGGCGAAATGAGCAGTTCTTC TRBJ2-1 TRBD1 NA TRBV3-1/TRBV3-2
CASSPGTSVSNEQFF TGTGCCAGCAGTCCCGGGACTAGCGTGAGCAATGAGCAGTTCTTC TRBJ2-1 TRBD2 few TRBV27
CASSPPRVYEQYF TGTGCCAGCTCACCACCGAGGGTTTACGAGCAGTACTTC TRBJ2-7 NA NA TRBV18
CASSSTSGQRTQYF TGTGCCAGCAGCTCGACTAGCGGCCAAAGGACCCAGTACTTC TRBJ2-5 TRBD2 once TRBV7-2
CASSQLRSGNTIYF TGTGCCAGCAGCCAACTCCGCTCTGGAAACACCATATATTTT TRBJ1-3 NA NA TRBV3-1/TRBV3-2
CASSPQDRGQETQYF TGTGCCAGTAGTCCTCAGGACAGGGGACAAGAGACCCAGTACTTC TRBJ2-5 TRBD1 NA TRBV19
CASSPRPSRGYEQYF TGTGCCAGCAGCCCCAGACCCAGTAGGGGCTACGAGCAGTACTTC TRBJ2-7 NA NA TRBV11-2
CASSTLTGGGQETQYF TGCGCCAGCAGCACACTGACAGGGGGCGGCCAAGAGACCCAGTACTTC TRBJ2-5 TRBD1 NA TRBV5-1